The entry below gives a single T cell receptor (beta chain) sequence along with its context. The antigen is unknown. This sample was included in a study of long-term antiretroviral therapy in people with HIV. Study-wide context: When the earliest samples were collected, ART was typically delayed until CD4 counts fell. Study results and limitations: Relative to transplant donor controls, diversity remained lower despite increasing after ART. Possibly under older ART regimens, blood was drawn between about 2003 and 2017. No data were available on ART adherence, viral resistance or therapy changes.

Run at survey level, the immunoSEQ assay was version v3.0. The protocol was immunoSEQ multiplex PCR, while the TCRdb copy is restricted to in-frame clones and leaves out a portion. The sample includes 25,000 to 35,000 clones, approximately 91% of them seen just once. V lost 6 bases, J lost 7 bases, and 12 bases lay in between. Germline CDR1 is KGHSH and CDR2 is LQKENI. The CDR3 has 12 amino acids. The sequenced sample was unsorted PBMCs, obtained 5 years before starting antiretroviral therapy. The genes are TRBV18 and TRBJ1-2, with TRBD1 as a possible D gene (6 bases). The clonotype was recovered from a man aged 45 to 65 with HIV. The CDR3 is CASSLGAPGYTF. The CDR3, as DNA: TGTGCCAGCTCGCTGGGGGCGCCTGGCTACACCTTC.